These 2 T cell receptor beta chains share one sample of origin, sequenced in a study of technical replicates of blood from a handful of donors. Measured with immunoSEQ multiplex PCR; TCRdb has only the in-frame clones, and not every one. Of 60,000 to 90,000 clones in the sample, roughly 90% are singletons; the top ten hold roughly 0.4%. The sample comprised T cells isolated from PBMCs. The receptors stem from a human donor in good health.

A single count supports this clone. The chain joins TRBV7-9 to TRBJ2-7, with D tentatively TRBD2 (7 bases). From germline, CDR1 is SEHNR and CDR2 FQNEAQ (reference sequence). This CDR3 is built from 16 residues. Between the trimmed V and J ends, which lost 5 bases and 0 bases, there was a span of 17 bases. CDR3 bases: TGTGCCAGCAGCCAGACAGGCCCTAGCGGCTCCTACGAGCAGTACTTC. Amino acids: CASSQTGPSGSYEQYF.

The chain carries TRBV27 and TRBJ2-5, with TRBD1 matching over 9 bases. Looked up from germline, CDR1 is MNHEY and CDR2 is SMNVEV (reference sequence). CDR3 length: 16 residues. J gave up 5 bases and V 7 bases, and 14 bases lay outside the gene matches. The CDR3 sequence: CASIGRRTGVLETQYF. CDR3 coding DNA: TGTGCCAGCATCGGTCGTAGGACAGGGGTTCTCGAGACCCAGTACTTC.